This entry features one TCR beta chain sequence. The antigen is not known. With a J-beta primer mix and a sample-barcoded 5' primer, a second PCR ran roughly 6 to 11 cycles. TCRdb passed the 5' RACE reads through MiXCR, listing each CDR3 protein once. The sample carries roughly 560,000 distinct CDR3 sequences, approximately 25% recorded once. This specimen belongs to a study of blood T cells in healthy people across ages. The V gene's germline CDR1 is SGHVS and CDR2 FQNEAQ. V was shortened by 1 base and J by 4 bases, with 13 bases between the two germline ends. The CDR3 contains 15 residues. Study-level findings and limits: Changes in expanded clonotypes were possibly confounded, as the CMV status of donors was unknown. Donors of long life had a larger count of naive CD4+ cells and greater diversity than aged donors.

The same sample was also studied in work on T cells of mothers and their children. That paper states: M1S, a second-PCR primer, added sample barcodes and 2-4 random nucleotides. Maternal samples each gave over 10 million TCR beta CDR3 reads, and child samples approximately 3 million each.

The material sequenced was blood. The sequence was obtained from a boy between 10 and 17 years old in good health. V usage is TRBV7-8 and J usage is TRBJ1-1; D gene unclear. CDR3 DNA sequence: TGTGCCAGCAGCTTAGTTGGTTTGGTCGGCACTGAAGCTTTCTTT. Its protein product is CASSLVGLVGTEAFF. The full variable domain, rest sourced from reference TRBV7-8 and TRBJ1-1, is GAGVSQSPRYKVAKRGQDVALRCDPISGHVSLFWYQQALGQGPEFLTYFQNEAQLDKSGLPSDRFFAERPEGSVSTLKIQRTQQEDSAVYLCASSLVGLVGTEAFFGQGTRLTVV.